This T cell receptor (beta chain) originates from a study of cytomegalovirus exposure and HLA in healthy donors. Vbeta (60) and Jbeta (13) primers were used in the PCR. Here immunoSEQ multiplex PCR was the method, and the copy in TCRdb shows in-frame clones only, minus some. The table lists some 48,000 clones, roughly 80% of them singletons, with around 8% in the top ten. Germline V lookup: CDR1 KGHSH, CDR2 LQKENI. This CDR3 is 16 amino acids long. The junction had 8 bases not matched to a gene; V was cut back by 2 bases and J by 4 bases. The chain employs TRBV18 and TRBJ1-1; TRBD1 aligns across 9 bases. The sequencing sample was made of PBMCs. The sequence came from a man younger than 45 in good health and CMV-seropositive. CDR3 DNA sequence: TGTGCCAGCTCACCATATACTACAGGGGGCGCCACTGAAGCTTTCTTT. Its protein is CASSPYTTGGATEAFF.